The 15 T cell receptor beta chains reported below all come from one sample, sequenced in a study of response to subunit inactivated influenza vaccine. Using its own MiXCR run on the RT-PCR reads, TCRdb lists one record per CDR3 protein. The sample lists 550,000 to 800,000 distinct CDR3 sequences; 15% to 18% were seen once. Material: PBMCs from blood, obtained about 12 days after vaccination. Source of these receptors: a man aged 50-59 years who received an inactivated influenza vaccine.

The V call is TRBV15, the J call TRBJ2-2, with D perhaps TRBD1 (7 bases). The germline V gene has CDR1 LNHNV and CDR2 YYDKDF (reference sequence). V was pared by 0 bases and J by 5 bases, with 13 bases between. The CDR3 covers 16 residues. Here the CDR3 reads CATSRDLQGRTGELFF. The CDR3 DNA is TGTGCCACCAGCAGAGACCTACAGGGGAGGACCGGGGAGCTGTTTTTT.

The chain employs TRBV12-3 or TRBV12-4 and TRBJ2-7, with 7 bases identical to TRBD2. Trimming took 8 bases from V and 4 from J; bases not matched to a gene: 11. There are 14 residues in the CDR3. The CDR3 DNA follows: TGTGCCAGCCGATCCTCTGGCGGGGGATACGAGCAGTACTTC. As protein: CASRSSGGGYEQYF.

With regard to this clonotype: The junction and the germline gene differ at one end; a read error may be behind it. The chain is built from TRBV2 and TRBJ2-7, with 12 bases aligning to TRBD2. Per germline, CDR1 SNHLY and CDR2 FYNNEI. There are 14 residues in the CDR3. In nucleotides, the CDR3 is TGTGCCAGCAGTGGGACTAGCGGGGACTACGAGCAGAACTTC. This codes for CASSGTSGDYEQNF. The whole variable domain, remainder taken from reference TRBV2 and TRBJ2-7, is EPEVTQTPSHQVTQMGQEVILRCVPISNHLYFYWYRQILGQKVEFLVSFYNNEISEKSEIFDDQFSVERPDGSNFTLKIRSTKLEDSAMYFCASSGTSGDYEQNFGPGTRLTVT.

This clonotype was found a few times. The J gene is TRBJ2-2, the V gene TRBV29-1; 8 nucleotides agree with TRBD1. Per germline, CDR1 SQVTM and CDR2 ANQGSEA. The CDR3 loop spans 18 amino acids. Trimming took 5 bases from V and 4 from J; bases not matched to a gene: 18. CDR3 amino acids: CSVRIGSTGGKRTGELFF. CDR3 nucleotides: TGCAGCGTTCGAATAGGGTCAACAGGGGGAAAGCGCACCGGGGAGCTGTTTTTT.

This clonotype was picked up a small number of times. This chain uses TRBV7-2 with TRBJ2-3; D is possibly TRBD1 (6 bases). CDR1 SGHTA and CDR2 FQGNSA come from the germline V gene. The CDR3 loop spans 14 amino acids. Trimming took off 10 bases at V and 1 base at J, with 15 bases between the two ends. The CDR3: CATRTASGTDTQYF. For the CDR3, the DNA is TGTGCCACCCGGACAGCATCCGGCACAGATACGCAGTATTTT.

The CDR3 reads CASSLLVGGGDTQYF. CDR3 nucleotides: TGTGCCAGCAGTCTACTAGTGGGGGGAGGAGATACGCAGTATTTT. This rearrangement joins TRBV28 to TRBJ2-3; tentative D call: TRBD2 (6 bases). With 5 bases removed from V and 5 bases from J, the gap between germline ends came to 17 bases. The CDR3 has 15 amino acids. The germline V gene has CDR1 MDHEN and CDR2 SYDVKM.

Many counts were recorded for this clonotype. The chain couples TRBV6-5 to TRBJ1-2; TRBD1 matches 7 bases. This CDR3 spans 15 amino acids. Germline CDR1 MNHEY, CDR2 SVGAGI. Trimming removed 4 bases from V and 5 bases from J; junction bases left unmatched: 10. CDR3 in amino acids: CASSSTGQLIYGYTF. The CDR3 DNA is TGTGCCAGCAGTTCCACGGGACAGTTAATTTATGGCTACACCTTC.

This clonotype was seen many times. The chain combines TRBV12-3 or TRBV12-4 with TRBJ2-1; D ambiguous. CDR3 size: 14 residues. Trimming cost V 1 base and J 2 bases, with 6 bases left between them. The CDR3, as DNA: TGTGCCAGCAGTTTAGAGGGAACCTACAATGAGCAGTTCTTC. Protein sequence: CASSLEGTYNEQFF.

This clonotype was recorded a few times. The chain uses TRBV6-2 or TRBV6-3 and TRBJ2-5, with 13 bases matching TRBD2. The CDR3 sequence is 17 residues long. V lost 4 bases and J lost 2; bases outside the gene matches: 7. CDR1 MNHEY and CDR2 SVGEGT come from the germline V gene. CDR3 residues: CASSSPGLAGFQETQYF. CDR3 coding DNA: TGTGCCAGCAGTTCGCCGGGACTAGCGGGGTTTCAAGAGACCCAGTACTTC.

This clonotype was seen more than once but under ten times. CDR3 loop: CASSLLWGGEYIQYF. CDR3 nucleotides: TGTGCCAGCAGCTTATTATGGGGGGGCGAGTACATTCAGTACTTC. The chain has TRBV7-2 and TRBJ2-4; TRBD2 might be the D (7 bases). Germline V gene data show CDR1 as SGHTA and CDR2 as FQGNSA. The CDR3 is 15 amino acids. With 2 bases removed from V and 8 bases from J, the gap between germline ends came to 16 bases.

The chain recombines TRBV5-1 with TRBJ2-2; 7 bases agree with TRBD2. The CDR3 spans 15 residues. V lost 3 bases to trimming and J lost 2 bases; unmatched junction nucleotides: 4. Germline assignment: CDR1 SGHRS and CDR2 YFSETQ. The CDR3 region has the DNA TGCGCCAGCAGCTCGGGGGGATCAAACACCGGGGAGCTGTTTTTT. This gives the protein CASSSGGSNTGELFF.

CDR3 in DNA: TGCGCCAGCAGCCAACGTTGGACAGCCGAATTTAGCACAGATACGCAGTATTTT. This translates into CASSQRWTAEFSTDTQYF. V and J are TRBV4-3 and TRBJ2-3; a possible D gene is TRBD1 (6 bases). Trimming shortened V by 2 bases and J by 0 bases, and 18 bases separated the two germline ends. Germline V CDR1 and CDR2: LGHNA, YSLEER. The CDR3 contains 18 residues.

This rearrangement joins TRBV7-8 to TRBJ1-1; D may be TRBD1 (6 bases). V was pared by 6 bases and J by 8 bases, with 19 bases between. The CDR3 is made up of 14 amino acids. Germline assignment: CDR1 SGHVS and CDR2 FQNEAQ. In DNA, the CDR3 is TGTGCCAGCAGTCCCACCTATGGACAGATCGAAGCTTTCTTT. It codes for CASSPTYGQIEAFF.

The V and J genes are TRBV4-1 and TRBJ2-4; D perhaps matches TRBD2 (5 bases). Germline V lookup: CDR1 MGHRA, CDR2 YSYEKL. Trimming removed 1 base from V and 6 bases from J, with 16 bases in between. The CDR3 sequence is 16 residues long. The CDR3 sequence is CASSQGVGVGGNIQYF. The CDR3 DNA is TGCGCCAGCAGCCAAGGGGTGGGAGTCGGCGGAAACATTCAGTACTTC.

V is TRBV7-2 and J is TRBJ2-3, with D tentatively TRBD1 (6 bases). The germline V gene has CDR1 SGHTA and CDR2 FQGNSA. The V end lost 5 bases, the J end lost 3 bases, and 15 bases lay between the germline ends. There are 15 residues in the CDR3. The CDR3 DNA sequence: TGTGCCAGCAGCCCTGGACAGCTCCCTACAGATACGCAGTATTTT. This gives the protein CASSPGQLPTDTQYF.